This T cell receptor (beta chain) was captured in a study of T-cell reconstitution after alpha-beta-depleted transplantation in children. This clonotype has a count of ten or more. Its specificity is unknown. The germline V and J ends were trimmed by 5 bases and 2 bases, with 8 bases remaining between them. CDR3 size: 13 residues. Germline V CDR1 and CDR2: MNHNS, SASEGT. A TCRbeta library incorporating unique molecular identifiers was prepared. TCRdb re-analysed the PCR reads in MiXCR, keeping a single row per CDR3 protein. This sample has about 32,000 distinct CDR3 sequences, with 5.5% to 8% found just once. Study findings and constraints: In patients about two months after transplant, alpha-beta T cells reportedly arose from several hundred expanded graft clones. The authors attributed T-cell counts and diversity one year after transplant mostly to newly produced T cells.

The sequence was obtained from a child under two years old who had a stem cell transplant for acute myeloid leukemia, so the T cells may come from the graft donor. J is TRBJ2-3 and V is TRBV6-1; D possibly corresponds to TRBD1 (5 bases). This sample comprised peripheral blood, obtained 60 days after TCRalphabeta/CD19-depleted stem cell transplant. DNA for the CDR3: TGTGCCAGCAGTAGGGGCTCCACAGATACGCAGTATTTT. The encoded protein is CASSRGSTDTQYF.